The following is a T cell receptor beta chain sequence with its context. What this receptor recognizes is not known. Nothing much larger sits one base from this clone, and base qualities are not available. The germline V gene encodes CDR1 SEHNR and CDR2 FQNEAQ (reference sequence). The CDR3 contains 11 residues, cysteine and phenylalanine counted. Here the CDR3 DNA is all that survives: 33 bases in frame from base 1. At the junction V is shortened by 5 bases and J by 3 bases, with 4 bases in between. This sample is drawn from a study of shared clonotypes between healthy human individuals (dated by TCRdb to the early 2020s). With regard to the full study: Two women and a few men aged 18 to 49 years were included in the cohort. For each donor, three plates each were used for CD4 naive and CD4 memory, two plates were used for CD8 naive, and one plate was used for CD8 memory. The study deeply sequenced blood TCR repertoires of about 5 healthy adults to estimate repertoire size and the extent of clonotype sharing between individuals. To increase sequencing depth and limit assay-specific biases, TCR repertoire library preparation and sequencing were carried out by different laboratories using diverse techniques. Leukapheresis yielded between about 0.94 and 8.9 billion PBMCs per donor.

Beyond this particular receptor, the publication reports: Sampling was restricted to blood, and TCR repertoires in tissues likely differ from the TCR repertoires found in blood. Larger estimated clonotype richness was generally found for naive subsets than for memory subsets. Clonotypes shared by all four sorted-subset donors showed higher generation probabilities than non-shared clonotypes. About 5% of naive CD4, 3.5% of naive CD8, 2.3% of memory CD4, and roughly 0.4% of memory CD8 clonotypes were shared across a few donors. Because the study included only a small number of donors, the genetic and exposure-history diversity represented was limited. Based on pairwise subsampling, the degree of clonotype sharing among donors was expected to be affected by sequencing depth. Rarefaction of sorted-subset datasets indicated incomplete sequencing despite the large sequencing depth.

For the CD8 naive samples, CD45RO-negative cells were positively selected for CCR7, yielding a CD45RA+CCR7+ population from which TemRA cells were excluded. Healthy HIV-negative adults with no recently reported acute infections or vaccinations were included as donors. Only Caucasian adults living in Nashville, Tennessee, USA were represented among the donors. Blood was collected by leukapheresis, and PBMCs were isolated by Ficoll-Histopaque density gradient centrifugation and then cryopreserved in liquid nitrogen vapor phase. Analytical flow cytometry was used to check the purity and quantity of each magnetically sorted T cell population. Genomic DNA was isolated from each sorted fraction and quantified by UV absorbance on a Nanodrop 2000c. Using the deep immunoSEQ assay, TCR CDR3 regions were amplified from genomic DNA by multiplex PCR. Genomic DNA extracted from each cell subset was distributed evenly over all wells of several immunoSEQ 96-well plates, and each plate served as one replicate. Each replicate PCR for sorted subsets received about 220 ng genomic DNA, equal to about 29,000 T cell genomes. Purified libraries were measured with a Qubit 3.0 fluorometer, size-checked on a Bioanalyzer 2100, and measured again with the KAPA Library Quantification kit. Every immunoSEQ 96-well plate was sequenced on a separate single-read 150-cycle Illumina NextSeq 550 flow cell. Under the source paper's analysis protocol: The immunoSEQ output contained only junctional sequences without quality scores, so filtering could not match that applied to full-length reads. To assign V/J genes and CDR3, sequences were annotated against IMGT germline references using PyIR, a Python wrapper for IgBLAST v1.9. Reads were filtered out if the reads had weak V/J assignments (E-value above 1e-6), no CDR3, stop codons, out-of-frame junctions, or ambiguous translated residues. A V3J clonotype was defined by an identical inferred V gene, J gene, and CDR3 amino acid sequence. Percentage overlap between repertoires was computed as shared unique clonotypes divided by the size of the smaller repertoire. Three approaches were used to assess repertoire richness: RTK rarefaction, the Chao1 estimator, and Recon v2.1 estimates of unobserved clonotypes. Generation probabilities for all TCRbeta clonotypes obtained by the gDNA method from a few donors were computed using OLGA. TCRdb's version of the immuneACCESS table is confined to in-frame rearrangements and falls short of the full clone set. An unresolved V gene accounts for under half of the shortfall where checked; the remainder is of unknown origin. V and J calls and clone size are those listed in that table; D and trimming were worked out from the DNA. The sample records roughly 890,000 clones, almost 95% of which are singletons. About 24% of the sample is held by the ten biggest clonotypes.

The chain uses TRBV7-9 and TRBJ2-5; the D gene remains uncertain. This sequence originates from a man aged 30-40 years in good health. The sequencing sample was made of naive CD8+ T cells sorted from blood. The cell subset or site label, read with the paper, signifies: CD45RA+CCR7+. The CDR3: CASSGEETQYF. The DNA sequence is given as TGTGCCAGCAGCGGCGAAGAGACCCAGTACTTC.